This TCR beta chain originates from a study of T cell repertoires in cytomegalovirus infection. Study at large: HLA-B-restricted CMV epitopes that are well studied, plus recently identified HLA-C-restricted ones, were used by the study. From public TCR beta signatures came an indication of both CMV infection and matching HLA type. Regarding the study as a whole: Public TCR beta family frequency separated CMV-and-HLA carriers, including in an independent cohort.

The CDR3 consists of 15 residues. V was pared by 0 bases and J by 0 bases, with 9 bases between. The V gene's germline CDR1 is SGHAT and CDR2 FQNNGV. This clonotype was counted a few times. What it recognizes is unknown. TCRdb re-called the reads with MiXCR, one entry per CDR3 protein. The sample contains some 920,000 distinct CDR3 sequences, approximately 31% of which appear only once. The chain has TRBV11-2 and TRBJ2-7; D perhaps matches TRBD1 (6 bases). The sequence was collected from a human donor in good health (CMV status not recorded). Some clones in this sample may be carry-over from other donors' samples. Sequencing was performed on cultured CD8+ T cells from PBMCs, taken from culture after CMV antigen stimulation. CDR3 bases: TGTGCCAGCAGCTTAGAGGGGGCGAGCTCCTACGAGCAGTACTTC. Encoded protein: CASSLEGASSYEQYF.